This TCR beta chain was sequenced for a study of T cells in Graves' hyperthyroidism and ophthalmopathy. This clonotype was detected only a few times. What it binds is unknown. Any patient presenting with uncontrolled infection, other autoimmune disease, pregnancy or lactation was left out. PBMCs were sourced from less than 12 ml fresh peripheral blood. Study-level findings and limits: The model's output predicted ophthalmopathy at a median of 6.5 months prior to onset. From stable hyperthyroidism, ophthalmopathy was separated by a 13 V-J model.

Using RNA transcripts as the source, TCR beta CDR3 regions were amplified. A set of HTBI primers served as the primers for a first-round RT-PCR of the TCR CDR3. TCRdb re-analysed the multiplex PCR reads in MiXCR, keeping a single row per CDR3 protein. Among around 520,000 distinct CDR3 sequences listed, 14% were seen once. CDR3 length: 18 residues. V shed 0 bases and J 5 bases; nucleotides not matched to a gene: 12. Germline V CDR1 and CDR2: SGHTA, FQGTGA. The material sequenced was blood. The origin of this receptor is a woman between 18 and 29 years old with Graves' hyperthyroidism. This chain connects TRBV7-3 to TRBJ2-2, with 7 bases matching TRBD2. For the CDR3, the DNA is TGTGCCAGCAGCTTAACCCCAATTGGACTAGACACGACCGGGGAGCTGTTTTTT. Amino acids: CASSLTPIGLDTTGELFF. Variable domain in full (rest from reference TRBV7-3 and TRBJ2-2): GAGVSQTPSNKVTEKGKYVELRCDPISGHTALYWYRQSLGQGPEFLIYFQGTGAADDSGLPNDRFFAVRPEGSVSTLKIQRTERGDSAVYLCASSLTPIGLDTTGELFFGEGSRLTVL.